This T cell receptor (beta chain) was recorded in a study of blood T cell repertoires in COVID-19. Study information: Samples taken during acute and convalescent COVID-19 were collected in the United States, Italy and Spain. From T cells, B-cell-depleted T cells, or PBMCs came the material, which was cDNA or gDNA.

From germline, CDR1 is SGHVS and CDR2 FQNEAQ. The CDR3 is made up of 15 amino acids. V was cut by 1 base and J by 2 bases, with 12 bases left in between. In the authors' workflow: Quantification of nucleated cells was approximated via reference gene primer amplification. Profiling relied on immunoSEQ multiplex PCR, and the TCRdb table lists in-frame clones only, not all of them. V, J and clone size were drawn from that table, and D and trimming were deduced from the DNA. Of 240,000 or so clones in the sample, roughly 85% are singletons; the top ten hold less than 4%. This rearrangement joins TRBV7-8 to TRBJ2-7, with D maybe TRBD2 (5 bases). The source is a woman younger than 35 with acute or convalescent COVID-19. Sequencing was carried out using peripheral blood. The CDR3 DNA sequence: TGTGCCAGCAGCTTAGAACTAGTTTCCCCCTACGAGCAGTACTTC. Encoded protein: CASSLELVSPYEQYF.